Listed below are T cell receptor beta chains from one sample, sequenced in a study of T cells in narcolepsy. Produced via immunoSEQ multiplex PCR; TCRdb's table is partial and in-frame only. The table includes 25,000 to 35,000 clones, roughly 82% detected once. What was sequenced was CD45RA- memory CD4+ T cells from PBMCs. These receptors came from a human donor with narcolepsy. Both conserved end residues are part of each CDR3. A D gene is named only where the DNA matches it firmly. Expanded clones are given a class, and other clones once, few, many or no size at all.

CDR3 protein: CASSLAREQFF; CDR3 DNA: TGCGCCAGCAGCTTGGCCCGTGAGCAGTTCTTC; J gene: TRBJ2-1; D gene: NA; clone size: NA; V gene: TRBV5-1
CDR3 protein: CASSPVLFGGRGNEQFF; CDR3 DNA: TGTGCCAGCTCACCTGTTCTGTTCGGCGGGAGAGGCAATGAGCAGTTCTTC; J gene: TRBJ2-1; D gene: TRBD2; clone size: once; V gene: TRBV18
CDR3 protein: CASSSDGAYGYTF; CDR3 DNA: TGTGCCAGCAGTTCGGACGGAGCCTATGGCTACACCTTC; J gene: TRBJ1-2; D gene: NA; clone size: NA; V gene: TRBV6-6
CDR3 protein: CASRLAGDTQYF; CDR3 DNA: TGTGCCAGTAGACTAGCAGGCGATACGCAGTATTTT; J gene: TRBJ2-3; D gene: NA; clone size: few; V gene: TRBV19
CDR3 protein: CASSYSMVGRETQYF; CDR3 DNA: TGTGCCAGCAGTTACTCGATGGTGGGGAGGGAGACCCAGTACTTC; J gene: TRBJ2-5; D gene: NA; clone size: NA; V gene: TRBV6-5
CDR3 protein: CASSQVVGVGAGELFF; CDR3 DNA: TGCGCCAGCAGCCAAGTGGTGGGGGTGGGCGCCGGGGAGCTGTTTTTT; J gene: TRBJ2-2; D gene: NA; clone size: NA; V gene: TRBV4-1
CDR3 protein: CASSRSQLITDTQYF; CDR3 DNA: TGTGCCAGTAGTAGGAGCCAGTTAATCACAGATACGCAGTATTTT; J gene: TRBJ2-3; D gene: NA; clone size: NA; V gene: TRBV19
CDR3 protein: CASGLDRGNEQFF; CDR3 DNA: TGCGCCAGCGGATTGGACAGGGGGAATGAGCAGTTCTTC; J gene: TRBJ2-1; D gene: TRBD1; clone size: NA; V gene: TRBV5-1
CDR3 protein: CASSLRHRTYEQYF; CDR3 DNA: TGTGCCAGCAGCTTGCGTCACAGAACCTACGAGCAGTACTTC; J gene: TRBJ2-7; D gene: NA; clone size: few; V gene: TRBV11-2
CDR3 protein: CASSPPKGGGANVLTF; CDR3 DNA: TGTGCCAGCAGCCCACCCAAGGGTGGAGGGGCCAACGTCCTGACTTTC; J gene: TRBJ2-6; D gene: NA; clone size: once; V gene: TRBV5-4
CDR3 protein: CASSLGGTSGLETQYF; CDR3 DNA: TGTGCCAGCAGCTTAGGGGGGACTAGCGGTTTGGAGACGCAGTATTTT; J gene: TRBJ2-3; D gene: TRBD2; clone size: NA; V gene: TRBV7-2
CDR3 protein: CASSSVGHMNTEAFF; CDR3 DNA: TGTGCCAGCAGTTCGGTGGGACACATGAACACTGAAGCTTTCTTT; J gene: TRBJ1-1; D gene: NA; clone size: NA; V gene: TRBV27
CDR3 protein: CASTLGGRAPNTQYF; CDR3 DNA: TGTGCCAGCACCCTCGGGGGGAGGGCCCCGAATACGCAGTATTTT; J gene: TRBJ2-3; D gene: TRBD2; clone size: NA; V gene: TRBV7-9
CDR3 protein: CAWSTPAGGLETQYF; CDR3 DNA: TGTGCCTGGAGCACCCCAGCGGGAGGGTTAGAGACCCAGTACTTC; J gene: TRBJ2-5; D gene: TRBD2; clone size: NA; V gene: TRBV30
CDR3 protein: CASQTLNQPQHF; CDR3 DNA: TGCGCCAGCCAAACACTGAATCAGCCCCAGCATTTT; J gene: TRBJ1-5; D gene: NA; clone size: NA; V gene: TRBV10-2
CDR3 protein: CASSLLRGQPQHF; CDR3 DNA: TGTGCCAGCAGCCTCCTCCGGGGACAGCCCCAGCATTTT; J gene: TRBJ1-5; D gene: NA; clone size: NA; V gene: TRBV4-2
CDR3 protein: CASSSPSNSNYGYTF; CDR3 DNA: TGTGCCAGCAGTTCACCGAGTAACTCTAACTATGGCTACACCTTC; J gene: TRBJ1-2; D gene: NA; clone size: NA; V gene: TRBV27